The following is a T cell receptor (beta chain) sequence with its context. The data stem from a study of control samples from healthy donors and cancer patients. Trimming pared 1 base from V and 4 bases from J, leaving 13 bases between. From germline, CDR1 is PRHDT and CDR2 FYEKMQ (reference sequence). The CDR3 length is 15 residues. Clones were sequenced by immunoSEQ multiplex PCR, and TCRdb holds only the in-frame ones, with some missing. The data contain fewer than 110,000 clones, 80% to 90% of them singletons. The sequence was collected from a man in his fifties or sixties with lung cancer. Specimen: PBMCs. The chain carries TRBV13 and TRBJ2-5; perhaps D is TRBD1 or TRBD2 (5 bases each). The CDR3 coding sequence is TGTGCCAGCAGCTTAGTCAGGGACGTCACAGAGACCCAGTACTTC. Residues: CASSLVRDVTETQYF.